The 17 T cell receptor beta chains in this list originate from one sample, sequenced in a study of cytotoxic CD8 clonotypes in ibrutinib-treated CLL listed by TCRdb under 2021. The library relied on the immunoSEQ multiplex PCR assay. TCRdb took this table from immuneACCESS and kept in-frame rearrangements with V and J called. Such tables lack part of the clones; where checked against another copy, unresolved V genes explain under half of the gap, and the rest is unexplained. The sample contains 300,000 to 400,000 clones, approximately 67% of them found a single time. Of the sample, just under 6.5% is held by the ten largest clones. Here the sequenced sample was PBMCs, taken after 36 months of ibrutinib treatment. The receptors were sampled from a human donor with chronic lymphocytic leukemia.

This clone was recorded a few times. The chain links TRBV13 to TRBJ2-7; no firm D call. The V end lost 0 bases, the J end lost 6 bases, and 6 bases lay between the germline ends. This CDR3 is built from 12 residues. Per the germline V gene, CDR1 is PRHDT and CDR2 is FYEKMQ (reference sequence). The CDR3 loop reads CASSLGGGEQYF. Written as DNA, the CDR3 is TGTGCCAGCAGCTTAGGGGGTGGCGAGCAGTACTTC.

This chain links TRBV28 with TRBJ2-1; unclear D gene. Germline V gene lookup returns CDR1 MDHEN and CDR2 SYDVKM. This CDR3 has 11 residues. Trimming pared 3 bases from V and 9 bases from J, leaving 6 bases between. CDR3 nucleotide sequence: TGTGCCAGCAGTTTTAACAGTGAGCAGTTCTTC. The encoded protein is CASSFNSEQFF. Full variable domain (missing parts from reference TRBV28 and TRBJ2-1): DVKVTQSSRYLVKRTGEKVFLECVQDMDHENMFWYRQDPGLGLRLIYFSYDVKMKEKGDIPEGYSVSREKKERFSLILESASTNQTSMYLCASSFNSEQFFGPGTRLTVL.

CDR3 sequence reads: CASSFTNGGYEQYF. In nucleotides, the CDR3 is TGCGCCAGCAGCTTTACTAACGGGGGCTACGAGCAGTACTTC. V and J are TRBV5-1 and TRBJ2-7, with a weak D call TRBD2 (6 bases). This CDR3 contains 14 residues. Looked up from germline, CDR1 is SGHRS and CDR2 is YFSETQ. Trimming took 2 bases from V and 3 from J, leaving 12 bases between them.

A few counts support this clone. This chain links TRBV25-1 with TRBJ2-7; D not resolved. Germline V lookup: CDR1 MGHDK, CDR2 SYGVNS. V lost 0 bases and J lost 5, with 11 bases in between. CDR3 length: 14 amino acids. CDR3 nucleotides: TGTGCCAGCAGTGAATACCCCGGCCGCGACGAGCAGTACTTC. It is translated as CASSEYPGRDEQYF.

This chain links TRBV2 with TRBJ1-1; a weak D match, TRBD1 (6 bases). The CDR3 consists of 17 residues. V lost 1 base and J 7 bases, leaving 22 bases between the germline ends. Germline-derived CDR1 and CDR2 are SNHLY and FYNNEI. The CDR3, as DNA: TGTGCCAGCAGTGAAGGACAGGCTGGCTTTATCGGCGTTGAAGCTTTCTTT. Translated: CASSEGQAGFIGVEAFF.

The chain employs TRBV18 and TRBJ2-1, with TRBD2 matching over 13 bases. CDR1 and CDR2 from the germline V gene are KGHSH and LQKENI. V lost 6 bases to trimming and J lost 6 bases; unmatched junction nucleotides: 8. CDR3 size: 16 residues. This CDR3 reads CASSHRLAGGSNEQFF. The CDR3 DNA follows: TGTGCCAGCTCCCACAGACTAGCGGGGGGCTCCAATGAGCAGTTCTTC.

The chain combines TRBV5-1 with TRBJ2-7, with D perhaps given as TRBD1 or TRBD2 (6 bases each). Germline lookup yields CDR1 SGHRS and CDR2 YFSETQ. Trimming shortened V by 4 bases and J by 6 bases, and 23 bases separated the two germline ends. The length of the CDR3 is 16 residues. This CDR3 is CASSLARGTIPPEQYF. The CDR3 DNA is TGCGCCAGCAGCCTCGCACGCGGGACAATCCCTCCCGAGCAGTACTTC.

There are a few counts of this clone. The chain uses TRBV7-9 and TRBJ1-5; no firm D call. Per germline, CDR1 SEHNR and CDR2 FQNEAQ (reference sequence). CDR3 length: 12 residues. Trimming stripped 3 bases from V and 6 bases from J, with 6 bases between. The CDR3 protein is CASSLGFQPQHF. CDR3 DNA sequence: TGTGCCAGCAGCTTGGGCTTTCAGCCCCAGCATTTT.

This clone was recorded only once. The chain joins TRBV7-9 to TRBJ2-3, with 8 bases fitting TRBD2. V dropped 6 bases and J dropped 4; count of bases not matched to a gene: 6. The germline V gene has CDR1 SEHNR and CDR2 FQNEAQ (reference sequence). This CDR3 is built from 14 residues. CDR3 protein: CASRIAGRPDTQYF. In nucleotides, the CDR3 is TGTGCCAGCAGAATAGCGGGGCGGCCAGATACGCAGTATTTT. The full variable domain, with the rest looked up from reference TRBV7-9 and TRBJ2-3, is DTGVSQNPRHKITKRGQNVTFRCDPISEHNRLYWYRQTLGQGPEFLTYFQNEAQLEKSRLLSDRFSAERPKGSFSTLEIQRTEQGDSAMYLCASRIAGRPDTQYFGPGTRLTVL.

This chain uses TRBV7-8 with TRBJ1-5, with D unclear. The CDR3 length is 15 residues. Trimming cost V 6 bases and J 0 bases, with 12 bases left between them. From germline, CDR1 is SGHVS and CDR2 FQNEAQ. The CDR3 region is CASRQVWYSNQPQHF. The DNA for the CDR3 is TGTGCCAGCAGACAAGTGTGGTATAGCAATCAGCCCCAGCATTTT.

The V and J genes are TRBV18 and TRBJ1-2, with D hard to call. This CDR3 contains 15 residues. Trimming left V 0 bases short and J 1 base short, with 9 bases between. CDR1 and CDR2 from the germline V gene are KGHSH and LQKENI. CDR3 DNA: TGTGCCAGCTCACCACCAGGATTAGTTAACTATGGCTACACCTTC. It codes for CASSPPGLVNYGYTF.

This clone came up once. The chain has TRBV6-1 and TRBJ2-5, with D possibly TRBD2 on 7 matching bases. Trimming left V 2 bases short and J 6 bases short, with 16 bases between. This CDR3 comprises 15 residues. In germline, CDR1 is MNHNS, CDR2 SASEGT. The CDR3 is CASSEIVRGGKTQYF. The CDR3 nucleotides are TGTGCCAGCAGTGAAATAGTAAGGGGGGGCAAGACCCAGTACTTC.

V is TRBV18 and J is TRBJ2-5, with a possible D match to TRBD1 (5 bases). The CDR3 runs 14 residues. Trimming stripped 6 bases from V and 5 bases from J, with 16 bases between. CDR1 and CDR2 from the germline V gene are KGHSH and LQKENI. The CDR3 reads CASSATRVGETQYF. The CDR3 DNA reads TGTGCCAGCTCCGCCACCAGGGTTGGGGAGACCCAGTACTTC.

This clone was seen a handful of times. The V and J genes are TRBV7-3 and TRBJ2-1; maybe TRBD2 (6 bases). This CDR3 has 13 residues. The ends were cut back, 1 base at V and 7 bases at J, with 8 bases in the middle. The germline gives CDR1 SGHTA, CDR2 FQGTGA. The CDR3 region is CASSLRRGNEQFF. The DNA of the CDR3 is TGTGCCAGCAGCTTAAGACGGGGGAATGAGCAGTTCTTC.

This clone occurred a few times. CDR3 DNA: TGCAGTAGCGGGCCTTTCGGGGAGCAGTTCTTC. Its translation: CSSGPFGEQFF. The rearrangement links TRBV20-1 to TRBJ2-1, with a tentative D call TRBD2 (6 bases). CDR1 is DFQATT and CDR2 is SNEGSKA in the germline V gene (reference sequence). The CDR3 sequence is 11 residues long. Trimming took 8 bases from V and 10 from J, leaving 15 bases between them.

The chain couples TRBV9 to TRBJ1-6, with D perhaps matching TRBD1 (5 bases). Germline CDR1 SGDLS, CDR2 YYNGEE. The CDR3 consists of 13 residues. The ends were cut back, 3 bases at V and 7 bases at J, with 8 bases in the middle. CDR3 in amino acids: CASSGGLNSPLHF. The CDR3 bases are TGTGCCAGCAGCGGGGGACTAAATTCACCCCTCCACTTT.

The J gene is TRBJ2-5, the V gene TRBV28; D gene unclear. Per germline, CDR1 MDHEN and CDR2 SYDVKM. CDR3 size: 13 residues. Trimming removed 10 bases at V and 5 bases at J, with 17 bases between. DNA for the CDR3: TGTGCCACTGAATTGGGGTTTTCGGAGACCCAGTACTTC. It is translated as CATELGFSETQYF.